This T cell receptor (beta chain) is from a study of cytomegalovirus exposure and HLA in healthy donors. The PCR used 60 Vbeta and 13 Jbeta primers. This table comes from immunoSEQ multiplex PCR, and its TCRdb copy is limited to in-frame clones, with some not included. The data contain some 79,000 clones, around three fifths of them singletons. This clonotype was sampled from a woman aged 40-49 years in good health and CMV-seropositive. Sequencing was carried out using PBMCs.

This chain's CDR3 is CASTTTSLRTDTQYF. The CDR3 DNA reads TGTGCCAGCACCACTACTAGTTTACGCACAGATACGCAGTATTTT. The chain employs TRBV6-6 and TRBJ2-3, with D possibly matching TRBD2 (5 bases). V was pared by 7 bases and J by 1 base, with 15 bases between. The CDR3 has 15 amino acids. CDR1 and CDR2 (germline): MNHNY, SVGAGI (reference sequence).